Given below is one T cell receptor beta chain in context. These data are taken from a study of blood T cell repertoires in COVID-19. About the research overall: PBMCs, B-cell-depleted T cells, or T cells provided the cDNA or gDNA that made up the material.

Assay used: immunoSEQ multiplex PCR; TCRdb lists only in-frame clones, some missing. The data show 120,000 to 150,000 clones, 85% to 90% seen once. Trimming stripped 2 bases from V and 1 base from J, with 15 bases between. The length of the CDR3 is 16 residues. CDR1 KGHSH and CDR2 LQKENI come from the germline V gene. This chain joins TRBV18 and TRBJ2-7, with a weak D call TRBD2 (6 bases). The sequencing sample was made of peripheral blood. This TCR derives from a woman aged 60-75 years with acute or convalescent COVID-19. Written as DNA, the CDR3 is TGTGCCAGCTCACCAAAGACCGGGACTTTATCCTACGAGCAGTACTTC. This gives the protein CASSPKTGTLSYEQYF.